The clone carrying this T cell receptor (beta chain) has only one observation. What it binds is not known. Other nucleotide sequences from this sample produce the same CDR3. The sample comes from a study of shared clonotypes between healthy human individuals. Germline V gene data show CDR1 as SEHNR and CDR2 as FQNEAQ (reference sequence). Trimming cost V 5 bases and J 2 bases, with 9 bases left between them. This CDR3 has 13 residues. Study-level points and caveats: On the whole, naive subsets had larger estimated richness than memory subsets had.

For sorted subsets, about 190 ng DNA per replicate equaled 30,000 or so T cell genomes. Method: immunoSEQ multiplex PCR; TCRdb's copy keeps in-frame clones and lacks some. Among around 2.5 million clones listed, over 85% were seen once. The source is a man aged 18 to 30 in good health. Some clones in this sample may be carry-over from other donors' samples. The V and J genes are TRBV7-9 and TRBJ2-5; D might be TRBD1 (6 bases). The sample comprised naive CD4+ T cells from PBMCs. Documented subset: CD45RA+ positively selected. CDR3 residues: CASSPDSQETQYF. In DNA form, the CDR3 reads TGTGCCAGCAGCCCGGACAGTCAAGAGACCCAGTACTTC.